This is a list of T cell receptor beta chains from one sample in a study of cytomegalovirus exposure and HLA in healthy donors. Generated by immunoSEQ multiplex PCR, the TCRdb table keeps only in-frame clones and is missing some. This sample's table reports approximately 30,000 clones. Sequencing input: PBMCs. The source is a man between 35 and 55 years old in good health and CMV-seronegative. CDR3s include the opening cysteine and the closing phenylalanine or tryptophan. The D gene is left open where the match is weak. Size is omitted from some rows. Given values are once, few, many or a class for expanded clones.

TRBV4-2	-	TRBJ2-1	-	TGTGCCAGCAGCCAAGACGACAGCAACAATGAGCAGTTCTTC	CASSQDDSNNEQFF
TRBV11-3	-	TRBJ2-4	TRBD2	TGTGCCAGCAGCTGGGGGAGGGACGCAGGAACACAGGCCAAAAACATTCAGTACTTC	CASSWGRDAGTQAKNIQYF
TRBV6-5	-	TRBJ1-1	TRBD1	TGTGCCAGCAGAGAACGACAGGGTCGATCTGAAGCTTTCTTT	CASRERQGRSEAFF
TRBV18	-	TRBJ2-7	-	TGTGCCAGCTCACCCAGCGAGTTCGTTTGGTACGAGCAGTACTTC	CASSPSEFVWYEQYF
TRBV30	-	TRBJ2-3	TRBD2	TGTGCCTGGGTTAGCGGGAGCACAGATACGCAGTATTTT	CAWVSGSTDTQYF
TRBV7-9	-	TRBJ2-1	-	TGTGCCAGCAGCTTAGTCGCCGCACGCGATGAGCAGTTCTTC	CASSLVAARDEQFF
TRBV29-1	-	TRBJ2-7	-	TGCAGCGTTGTGGGACCGGGACTCAGCTCCTACGAGCAGTACTTC	CSVVGPGLSSYEQYF
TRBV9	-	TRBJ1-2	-	TGTGCCAGCAGCGTAGTGATCGGGGTGGGCTACACCTTC	CASSVVIGVGYTF
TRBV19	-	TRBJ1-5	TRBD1	TGTGCCAGTCGGCGAAGAGACAGGGGAGAATACAATCAGCCCCAGCATTTT	CASRRRDRGEYNQPQHF
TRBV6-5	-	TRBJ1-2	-	TGTGCCAGCAGTTCCCCAAGGGGGTCAGGGTATGGCTACACCTTC	CASSSPRGSGYGYTF
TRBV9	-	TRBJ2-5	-	TGTGCCAGCAGCGTAGCCCCGGGAGAGGGGACCCAGTACTTC	CASSVAPGEGTQYF
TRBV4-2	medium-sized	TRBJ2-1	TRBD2	TGTGCCAGCAGCCAAGTGCCGAGCGGGGCATACAATGAGCAGTTCTTC	CASSQVPSGAYNEQFF
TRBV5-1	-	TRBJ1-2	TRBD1	TGCGCCAGCAGCTTGGGGGGACAGGGGGCGGATGGCTACACCTTC	CASSLGGQGADGYTF
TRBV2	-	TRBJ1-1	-	TGTGCCAGCAGGAACCCCCCCGGCAGCGACGGTGATCGGCCTTTCTTT	CASRNPPGSDGDRPFF
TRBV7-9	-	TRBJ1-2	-	TGTGCCAGCAGCGTACGGAGCGCTTTTAACTATGGCTACACCTTC	CASSVRSAFNYGYTF
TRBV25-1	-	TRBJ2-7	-	TGTGCCAGCAGCCGAACCCCAGGGGATTCTTACGAGCAGTACTTC	CASSRTPGDSYEQYF
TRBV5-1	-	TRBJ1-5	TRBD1	TGCGCCAGCAGCTTGCGGACAGGCCAGCCCCAGCATTTT	CASSLRTGQPQHF
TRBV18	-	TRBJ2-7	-	TGTGCCAGCTCACCGTACCTAACTAGAGGGCCAGACTACGAGCAGTACTTC	CASSPYLTRGPDYEQYF
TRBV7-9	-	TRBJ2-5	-	TGTGCCAGCAGCTTAGCCTCAGGGGCAGAGACCCAGTACTTC	CASSLASGAETQYF
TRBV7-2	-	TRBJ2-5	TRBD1	TGTGCCAGCAGCCGTCAAGGGACAGGGACATCAGAGACCCAGTACTTC	CASSRQGTGTSETQYF
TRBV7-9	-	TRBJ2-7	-	TGTGCCAGCAGCTTAGTCCCCACGGGACACTCCGACGAGCAGTACTTC	CASSLVPTGHSDEQYF
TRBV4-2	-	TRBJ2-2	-	TGTGCCAGCAGCCAAGATGAAGGGGGAGCCGGGGAGCTGTTTTTT	CASSQDEGGAGELFF
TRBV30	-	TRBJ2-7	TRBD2	TGTGCCGGACATTTGTCGGCGGGAGAAGGCGACGAGCAGTACTTC	CAGHLSAGEGDEQYF
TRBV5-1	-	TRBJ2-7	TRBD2	TGCGCCAGCAGCTCGGGACTAGCCTACGAGCAGTACTTC	CASSSGLAYEQYF
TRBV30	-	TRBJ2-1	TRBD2	TGTGCCTGGAGTGTAGGGCTAGCGGCCGACAATGAGCAGTTCTTC	CAWSVGLAADNEQFF
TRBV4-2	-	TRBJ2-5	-	TGTGCCAGCAGCCAAGCGACAGAAGAGACCCAGTACTTC	CASSQATEETQYF
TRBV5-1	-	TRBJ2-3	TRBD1	TGCGCCAGCCGCAATTTACGAACAGGGGACACAGATACGCAGTATTTT	CASRNLRTGDTDTQYF
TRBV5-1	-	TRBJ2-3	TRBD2	TGCGCCAGCAGCACCGGGACTAGCGGGAGATTAGGCACAGATACGCAGTATTTT	CASSTGTSGRLGTDTQYF
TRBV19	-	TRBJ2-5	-	TGTGCCAGTAGTTCCGGGACACTTGGGGAGACCCAGTACTTC	CASSSGTLGETQYF
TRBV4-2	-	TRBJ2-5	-	TGTGCCAGCAGCCAAGGGGGGGGCAGGTCCCTTGGGGAGACCCAGTACTTC	CASSQGGGRSLGETQYF
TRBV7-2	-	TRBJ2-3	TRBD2	TGTGCCAGCAGCTTCGGGACTAGGGATACGCAGTATTTT	CASSFGTRDTQYF
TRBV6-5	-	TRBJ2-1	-	TGTGCCAGCAGTTACTCGATGGCAGGGAACAATGAGCAGTTCTTC	CASSYSMAGNNEQFF
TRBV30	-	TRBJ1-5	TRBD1	TGTGCCTGGAGTGACCCTAACAGGGGCCAGCCCCAGCATTTT	CAWSDPNRGQPQHF
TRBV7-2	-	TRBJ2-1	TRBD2	TGTGCCAGCAGCCCCCGTCGAGGGAGGGCGGTCAATGAGCAGTTCTTC	CASSPRRGRAVNEQFF
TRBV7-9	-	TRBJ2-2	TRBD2	TGTGCCAGCAGCTTAGGACTAGCGGGAGGAGGCACCGGGGAGCTGTTTTTT	CASSLGLAGGGTGELFF
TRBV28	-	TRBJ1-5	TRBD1	TGTGCCAGCAGTATTTGGGACAGGGTGTTTGGGCAGCCCCAGCATTTT	CASSIWDRVFGQPQHF
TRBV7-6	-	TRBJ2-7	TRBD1	TGTGCCAGCAGCTTAGGGACAGGGGGGACCTACGAGCAGTACTTC	CASSLGTGGTYEQYF
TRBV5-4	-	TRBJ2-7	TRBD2	TGTGCCAGCAGCCCCGGTGGGCGGGAGGCGAGGGAGCAGTACTTC	CASSPGGREAREQYF
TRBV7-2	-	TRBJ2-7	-	TGTGCCAGCAGCCCCGGGGGCTACGAGCAGTACTTC	CASSPGGYEQYF
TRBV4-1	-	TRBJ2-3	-	TGCGCCAGCAGCCAAGGTGCGGTAGATACGCAGTATTTT	CASSQGAVDTQYF
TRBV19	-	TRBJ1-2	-	TGTGCCAGTAGTATTGCCTCCAGTCGGAGTGGCTACACCTTC	CASSIASSRSGYTF
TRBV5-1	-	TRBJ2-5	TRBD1	TGCGCCAGCAGGATGACAGGGGAGACCCAGTACTTC	CASRMTGETQYF
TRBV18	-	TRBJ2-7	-	TGTGCCAGCTCACCAATTCACGGGGAGCAGTACTTC	CASSPIHGEQYF
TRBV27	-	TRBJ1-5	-	TGTGCCAGCAACCCGGCGGGGGGATCGACACACAATCAGCCCCAGCATTTT	CASNPAGGSTHNQPQHF
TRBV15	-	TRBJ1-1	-	TGTGCCACCAGCACCGACCTTGGGGGCGTGAGGGGCACTGAAGCTTTCTTT	CATSTDLGGVRGTEAFF
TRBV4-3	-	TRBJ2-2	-	TGCGCCAGCAGCCAAGTTTCCTCGGGAGTGAACACCGGGGAGCTGTTTTTT	CASSQVSSGVNTGELFF
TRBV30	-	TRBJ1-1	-	TGTGCCTGGAGCCGACAGAACACTGAAGCTTTCTTT	CAWSRQNTEAFF